These T cell receptor beta chains were read from a single sample in a study of T cells in Graves' hyperthyroidism and ophthalmopathy. TCRdb analysed the multiplex PCR reads with MiXCR anew, one entry per CDR3 protein. The sample holds some 530,000 distinct CDR3 sequences, under 25% seen once. Sequenced input: blood. The receptor source for this set is a woman in her 70s with Graves' ophthalmopathy. Each CDR3 is given with its conserved first and last residue. Each record gives: D gene, J gene, V gene, clone size, CDR3 DNA, CDR3 protein. The D gene is left open where the match is weak. Expanded clones are given a class, and other clones once, few, many or no size at all.

d_call: TRBD1
j_call: TRBJ1-2
v_call: TRBV29-1
clone_size: NA
cdr3_nt: TGCAGCGTACCCGCCGGGACAGGTGGCTACACCTTC
cdr3_aa: CSVPAGTGGYTF

d_call: NA
j_call: TRBJ2-7
v_call: TRBV6-2/TRBV6-3
clone_size: NA
cdr3_nt: TGTGCCAGCAGTTATGTAGGTTACGAGCAGTACTTC
cdr3_aa: CASSYVGYEQYF

d_call: NA
j_call: TRBJ1-2
v_call: TRBV7-8
clone_size: NA
cdr3_nt: TGTGCCAGCAGCTCCGGGAGTGGCTACACCTTC
cdr3_aa: CASSSGSGYTF

d_call: NA
j_call: TRBJ1-1
v_call: TRBV19
clone_size: NA
cdr3_nt: TGTGCCAGTAGTATAGATTTTCGGAACACTGAAGCTTTCTTT
cdr3_aa: CASSIDFRNTEAFF

d_call: NA
j_call: TRBJ2-7
v_call: TRBV2
clone_size: many
cdr3_nt: TGTGCCAGCGAGGAGGTGATCTACGAGCAGTACTTC
cdr3_aa: CASEEVIYEQYF

d_call: TRBD1
j_call: TRBJ1-5
v_call: TRBV30
clone_size: NA
cdr3_nt: TGTGCCTGGAGTGTACAAGGGGGCCAGCCCCAGCATTTT
cdr3_aa: CAWSVQGGQPQHF

d_call: NA
j_call: TRBJ2-4
v_call: TRBV5-5
clone_size: NA
cdr3_nt: TGCGCCAGCAGCTTGGAGTTCGGGGGACTAGCCAAAAACATTCAGTACTTC
cdr3_aa: CASSLEFGGLAKNIQYF

d_call: NA
j_call: TRBJ2-6
v_call: TRBV5-1
clone_size: few
cdr3_nt: TGCGCCAGCAGCACGTCTGGCCCCCAAGACGTCCTGACTTTC
cdr3_aa: CASSTSGPQDVLTF

d_call: NA
j_call: TRBJ2-1
v_call: TRBV6-1
clone_size: many
cdr3_nt: TGTGCCAGCAATAATGGTCGCGGGATCGGGAGCAATGAGCAGTTCTTC
cdr3_aa: CASNNGRGIGSNEQFF

d_call: TRBD2
j_call: TRBJ2-7
v_call: TRBV20-1
clone_size: few
cdr3_nt: TGCAGTGCTAGAGAAGGTTTAGCGGGAGGGCCAACCTACGAGCAGTACTTC
cdr3_aa: CSAREGLAGGPTYEQYF

d_call: TRBD1
j_call: TRBJ2-7
v_call: TRBV7-7
clone_size: NA
cdr3_nt: TGTGCTAGCAGCTTAGACCTCGGGACAGGGAGAGACGGGCACGAGCAGTACTTC
cdr3_aa: CASSLDLGTGRDGHEQYF

d_call: TRBD2
j_call: TRBJ2-1
v_call: TRBV7-9
clone_size: NA
cdr3_nt: TGTGCCAGCATCCTTGGGGGGGACGAGCAGTTCTTC
cdr3_aa: CASILGGDEQFF

d_call: NA
j_call: TRBJ2-3
v_call: TRBV11-2
clone_size: NA
cdr3_nt: TGTGCCAGCAGCGTTACCCGGACCGCCCCTCAGTATTTT
cdr3_aa: CASSVTRTAPQYF

d_call: NA
j_call: TRBJ2-7
v_call: TRBV12-3/TRBV12-4
clone_size: NA
cdr3_nt: TGTGCCAGCAGTTCCTGGGACGGTCCAGAGCAGTACTTC
cdr3_aa: CASSSWDGPEQYF

d_call: NA
j_call: TRBJ2-6
v_call: TRBV5-1
clone_size: many
cdr3_nt: TGTGCCAGCAGCCTCGGCAGCTCTGGGGCCAACGTCCTGACTTTC
cdr3_aa: CASSLGSSGANVLTF

d_call: NA
j_call: TRBJ2-7
v_call: TRBV27
clone_size: few
cdr3_nt: TGTGCCAGCAGTGATGACAGTGTCTACGAGCAGTACTTC
cdr3_aa: CASSDDSVYEQYF

d_call: TRBD1
j_call: TRBJ1-5
v_call: TRBV6-5
clone_size: few
cdr3_nt: TGTGCCAGCAAACGCCAGGGGGTGTATAGCAATCAGCCCCAGCATTTT
cdr3_aa: CASKRQGVYSNQPQHF

d_call: TRBD1
j_call: TRBJ1-3
v_call: TRBV2
clone_size: NA
cdr3_nt: TGTGCCAGCGGGGACAGGGTTATAGACTCTGGAAACACCATATATTTT
cdr3_aa: CASGDRVIDSGNTIYF

d_call: NA
j_call: TRBJ2-7
v_call: TRBV12-3/TRBV12-4
clone_size: many
cdr3_nt: TGTGCCAGCACCGGGACACGGAGGACTTACGAGCAGTACTTC
cdr3_aa: CASTGTRRTYEQYF

d_call: NA
j_call: TRBJ2-1
v_call: TRBV7-6
clone_size: many
cdr3_nt: TGTGCCAGCAGCTTAGGTTCGGGGCTTGAGCAGTTCTTC
cdr3_aa: CASSLGSGLEQFF

d_call: TRBD1
j_call: TRBJ1-2
v_call: TRBV3-1
clone_size: NA
cdr3_nt: TGTGCCAGCAGCCAACTCCGGGACAGGTATGGCTACACCTTC
cdr3_aa: CASSQLRDRYGYTF

d_call: NA
j_call: TRBJ2-1
v_call: TRBV19
clone_size: many
cdr3_nt: TGTGCCAGTAGTTCTCCCTCGGACCCGAGCTCCTACAATGAGCAGTTCTTC
cdr3_aa: CASSSPSDPSSYNEQFF

d_call: NA
j_call: TRBJ2-2
v_call: TRBV20-1
clone_size: NA
cdr3_nt: TGCAGTGCCCGTCGGCCGGGGGCATCCGGGGAGCTGTTTTTT
cdr3_aa: CSARRPGASGELFF

d_call: TRBD1
j_call: TRBJ2-5
v_call: TRBV7-3
clone_size: many
cdr3_nt: TGTGCCAGCAGCTTACAGGGGGCACAGACCCAGTACTTC
cdr3_aa: CASSLQGAQTQYF

d_call: NA
j_call: TRBJ2-2
v_call: TRBV12-3/TRBV12-4
clone_size: NA
cdr3_nt: TGTGCCAGAATCCAACGAATACCACACAGGACAGGGTTCTGGCGGGAGGGCCCAGGGGAGCTGTTTTTT
cdr3_aa: CARIQRIPHRTGFWREGPGELFF

d_call: TRBD2
j_call: TRBJ2-1
v_call: TRBV18
clone_size: NA
cdr3_nt: TGTGCCAGCTCATCGACGCGGGGGGGGAATGAGCAGTTCTTC
cdr3_aa: CASSSTRGGNEQFF

d_call: TRBD1
j_call: TRBJ1-3
v_call: TRBV19
clone_size: NA
cdr3_nt: TGTGCCAGTAGACCCTTGACAGGGTCTGGAAACACCATATATTTT
cdr3_aa: CASRPLTGSGNTIYF

d_call: NA
j_call: TRBJ2-1
v_call: TRBV11-2
clone_size: once
cdr3_nt: TGTGCCAGCAGCTCCACAGGGATGGCCTACAATGAGCAGTTCTTC
cdr3_aa: CASSSTGMAYNEQFF

d_call: TRBD1
j_call: TRBJ2-3
v_call: TRBV3-1
clone_size: NA
cdr3_nt: TGTGCCAGCAGCTCCGAGACAGGGGTCGTCACAGATACGCAGTATTTT
cdr3_aa: CASSSETGVVTDTQYF

d_call: NA
j_call: TRBJ1-5
v_call: TRBV20-1
clone_size: NA
cdr3_nt: TGCAGTGCTACCTCCGGCGGTCGGAAAATCCAGCCCCAGCATTTT
cdr3_aa: CSATSGGRKIQPQHF

d_call: NA
j_call: TRBJ2-2
v_call: TRBV19
clone_size: NA
cdr3_nt: TGTGCCAGTAGTATAGCCCTAAACACCGGGGAGCTGTTTTTT
cdr3_aa: CASSIALNTGELFF

d_call: NA
j_call: TRBJ1-6
v_call: TRBV12-3/TRBV12-4
clone_size: many
cdr3_nt: TGTGCCAGCAGCCGAACGGGACGGAGTAATTCACCCCTCCACTTT
cdr3_aa: CASSRTGRSNSPLHF

d_call: NA
j_call: TRBJ2-2
v_call: TRBV29-1
clone_size: few
cdr3_nt: TGCAGCGTTGAAGCGGGTGTGAGAAGCGGGGAGCTGTTTTTT
cdr3_aa: CSVEAGVRSGELFF

d_call: NA
j_call: TRBJ2-7
v_call: TRBV6-2/TRBV6-3
clone_size: NA
cdr3_nt: TGTGCCAGCAGTCCAGGGATGCGCGAGCAGTACTTC
cdr3_aa: CASSPGMREQYF

d_call: NA
j_call: TRBJ1-5
v_call: TRBV27
clone_size: few
cdr3_nt: TGTGCCAGCAGTTCTCAGGGGCCAAATCAGCCCCAGCATTTT
cdr3_aa: CASSSQGPNQPQHF

d_call: NA
j_call: TRBJ2-5
v_call: TRBV18
clone_size: NA
cdr3_nt: TGTGCCAGCTCACTACGACACGGACAAGAGACCCAGTACTTC
cdr3_aa: CASSLRHGQETQYF

d_call: TRBD1
j_call: TRBJ1-1
v_call: TRBV6-1
clone_size: NA
cdr3_nt: TGTGCCAGCAGGCGGGACAGATTGAACACTGAAGCTTTCTTT
cdr3_aa: CASRRDRLNTEAFF

d_call: TRBD1
j_call: TRBJ1-5
v_call: TRBV7-2
clone_size: NA
cdr3_nt: TGTGCCAGCAGCTTGACAGGGTCGGTAAGCAATCAGCCCCAGCATTTT
cdr3_aa: CASSLTGSVSNQPQHF

d_call: NA
j_call: TRBJ2-1
v_call: TRBV6-6
clone_size: many
cdr3_nt: TGTGCCAGCAGTTACTCCCCGGGTAGCGGTACCGAGCAGTTCTTC
cdr3_aa: CASSYSPGSGTEQFF

d_call: NA
j_call: TRBJ1-2
v_call: TRBV20-1
clone_size: NA
cdr3_nt: TGCAGTGCTAGGGAACGGACTAACTATGGCTACACCTTC
cdr3_aa: CSARERTNYGYTF

d_call: TRBD2
j_call: TRBJ2-7
v_call: TRBV20-1
clone_size: NA
cdr3_nt: TGCAGGGCGCTAGCGGGAGATGGGCAGTACTTC
cdr3_aa: CRALAGDGQYF

d_call: NA
j_call: TRBJ2-1
v_call: TRBV11-2
clone_size: many
cdr3_nt: TGTGCCAGCAGCCCAATCGCGCACAATGAGCAGTTCTTC
cdr3_aa: CASSPIAHNEQFF

d_call: NA
j_call: TRBJ1-5
v_call: TRBV20-1
clone_size: few
cdr3_nt: TGCAGTGCGGGTATAGGTCCTGGGCAGCCCCAGCATTTT
cdr3_aa: CSAGIGPGQPQHF

d_call: TRBD2
j_call: TRBJ2-1
v_call: TRBV3-1
clone_size: few
cdr3_nt: TGTGCCAGCAGCCAGGCTAGCGGGACGGGATACAATGAGCAGTTCTTC
cdr3_aa: CASSQASGTGYNEQFF

d_call: NA
j_call: TRBJ2-1
v_call: TRBV9
clone_size: once
cdr3_nt: TGTGCCAGCAGCGTAGGTGTGACTAGGGACAATGAGCAGTTCTTC
cdr3_aa: CASSVGVTRDNEQFF

d_call: TRBD2
j_call: TRBJ2-3
v_call: TRBV7-9
clone_size: few
cdr3_nt: TGTGCCAGCAGCCGGAACCTAGCGGAGAGGGGAGATACGCAGTATTTT
cdr3_aa: CASSRNLAERGDTQYF

d_call: NA
j_call: TRBJ2-1
v_call: TRBV10-3
clone_size: NA
cdr3_nt: TGTGCCATCAGTGAGTCCGGGGGTTCGAATGAGCAGTTCTTC
cdr3_aa: CAISESGGSNEQFF

d_call: TRBD1
j_call: TRBJ2-1
v_call: TRBV20-1
clone_size: NA
cdr3_nt: TGCAGTGCTAGAGACGGAGGGACAGGGCGGAATGAGCAGTTCTTC
cdr3_aa: CSARDGGTGRNEQFF

d_call: TRBD2
j_call: TRBJ2-1
v_call: TRBV11-2
clone_size: few
cdr3_nt: TGTGCCAGCAGCCCCTTCGGCCGGATTGCGGGAGTACACAATGAGCAGTTCTTC
cdr3_aa: CASSPFGRIAGVHNEQFF

d_call: NA
j_call: TRBJ2-6
v_call: TRBV3-1
clone_size: NA
cdr3_nt: TGTGCCAGCAGCCAACACAGGGCGGGCTCTGGGGCCAACGTCCTGACTTTC
cdr3_aa: CASSQHRAGSGANVLTF

d_call: NA
j_call: TRBJ2-7
v_call: TRBV7-2
clone_size: few
cdr3_nt: TGTGCCAGCAGCACAGGGGGCGGGAGGGTATACGAGCAGTACTTC
cdr3_aa: CASSTGGGRVYEQYF

d_call: NA
j_call: TRBJ1-2
v_call: TRBV3-1
clone_size: few
cdr3_nt: TGTGCCAGCAGCCAAGGGACACCGTATGGCTACACCTTC
cdr3_aa: CASSQGTPYGYTF

d_call: TRBD1
j_call: TRBJ2-1
v_call: TRBV19
clone_size: few
cdr3_nt: TGTGCCAGTAGTATAGCAGGGGGCAGGAGCTCCTACAATGAGCAGTTCTTC
cdr3_aa: CASSIAGGRSSYNEQFF

d_call: NA
j_call: TRBJ1-6
v_call: TRBV6-1
clone_size: few
cdr3_nt: TGTGCCAGCAGTCCTCAAATTACAGGGAGCTCCTATAATTCACCCCTCCACTTT
cdr3_aa: CASSPQITGSSYNSPLHF

d_call: TRBD2
j_call: TRBJ2-5
v_call: TRBV24-1
clone_size: few
cdr3_nt: TGTGCCACCAGTGACCCCGGACTAGCGGGAGTGGAGACCCAGTACTTC
cdr3_aa: CATSDPGLAGVETQYF

d_call: NA
j_call: TRBJ2-5
v_call: TRBV30
clone_size: few
cdr3_nt: TGTGCCTGGAGGGAGGGAGGGGGCGAGGGCCAGTACTTC
cdr3_aa: CAWREGGGEGQYF

d_call: TRBD2
j_call: TRBJ2-5
v_call: TRBV20-1
clone_size: few
cdr3_nt: TGCAGTGCTAGTGGGACTAGCTTCGTGGAGACCCAGTACTTC
cdr3_aa: CSASGTSFVETQYF

d_call: NA
j_call: TRBJ2-1
v_call: TRBV20-1
clone_size: NA
cdr3_nt: TGCAGTGCCAGAACACTACCGCAGAGCTCCTACAATGAGCAGTTCTTC
cdr3_aa: CSARTLPQSSYNEQFF

d_call: NA
j_call: TRBJ1-1
v_call: TRBV12-3/TRBV12-4
clone_size: few
cdr3_nt: TGTGCCAGCAGTTTTCACTCCACTGAAGCTTTCTTT
cdr3_aa: CASSFHSTEAFF